One and the same sample provided the 24 T cell receptor beta chains below, sequenced in a study of patients and donors after allogeneic stem cell transplantation. One entry per CDR3 protein, called by TCRdb with MiXCR from the RT-PCR reads. The table lists about 200,000 distinct CDR3 sequences, around 40% of them singletons. What was sequenced was blood, either unsorted or a sorted T cell fraction (not recorded which). The receptors here all came from a human donor who was either an allogeneic HSCT recipient or a stem cell or donor lymphocyte infusion donor (not recorded which). It is not recorded whose cells these are; they may come from a transplant donor.

This sequence joins TRBV7-9 and TRBJ1-1; 9 bases line up with TRBD1. The germline CDR1 and CDR2 sequences are SEHNR and FQNEAQ (reference sequence). Trimming cost V 2 bases and J 5 bases; bases outside gene matches: 6. The CDR3 runs to 15 residues. The CDR3 here is CASSLYGQGTTEAFF. CDR3 in DNA: TGTGCCAGCAGCTTATATGGACAGGGGACTACTGAAGCTTTCTTT.

The table lists this clonotype with a count of one. The CDR3 spells CASSKQGELGPDTQYF. CDR3 DNA sequence: TGCGCCAGCAGCAAACAGGGGGAGCTGGGCCCAGATACGCAGTATTTT. The rearrangement joins TRBV5-1 to TRBJ2-3; 8 positions agree with TRBD1. With V trimmed by 4 bases and J by 4 bases, 11 bases remained unmatched. CDR1 SGHRS and CDR2 YFSETQ come from the germline V gene. CDR3 length: 16 amino acids.

This rearrangement joins TRBV28 to TRBJ2-1; D call uncertain. This CDR3 is 12 amino acids long. Looked up from germline, CDR1 is MDHEN and CDR2 is SYDVKM. V shed 0 bases and J shed 7 bases, with 4 bases lying between them. The CDR3: CASSLWGNEQFF. The CDR3, as DNA: TGTGCCAGCAGTTTATGGGGGAATGAGCAGTTCTTC.

The chain uses TRBV27 and TRBJ2-1; perhaps TRBD1 as D (5 bases). The CDR3 has 19 amino acids. The germline V and J ends were trimmed by 1 base and 4 bases, with 23 bases remaining between them. CDR1 is MNHEY and CDR2 is SMNVEV in the germline V gene (reference sequence). This CDR3 is CASSLWGRIGHLSYNEQFF. The CDR3 DNA is TGTGCCAGCAGTTTATGGGGCAGAATCGGTCACTTATCGTACAATGAGCAGTTCTTC.

CDR3 loop: CASSPRVSRELQFF. The CDR3 nucleotides are TGTGCCAGCAGCCCACGAGTCTCGCGGGAGCTACAGTTCTTC. The V and J genes are TRBV7-2 and TRBJ2-1, with TRBD2 identical over 7 bases. Trimming at V came to 5 bases and at J to 13 bases, leaving 14 bases not matched to a gene. The CDR3 is made up of 14 amino acids. Germline V gene data show CDR1 as SGHTA and CDR2 as FQGNSA.

Only a few counts were recorded for this clonotype. This sequence joins TRBV2 and TRBJ1-2, with 7 bases matching TRBD1. Trimming removed 7 bases from V and 2 bases from J; junction bases left unmatched: 7. This CDR3 comprises 14 residues. Germline CDR1 reads SNHLY; CDR2 reads FYNNEI. CDR3 DNA sequence: TGTGCCAGCAAGCCGACAGGGCGGAACTATGGCTACACCTTC. This translates into CASKPTGRNYGYTF.

The J gene is TRBJ2-5, the V gene TRBV5-6; 7 bases line up with TRBD2. Unmatched junction bases numbered 5, after V lost 6 bases and J lost 0 bases. CDR3 length: 14 amino acids. Germline V gene data show CDR1 as SGHDT and CDR2 as YYEEEE. CDR3 amino acids: CASNLGGNQETQYF. CDR3 DNA sequence: TGTGCCAGCAATCTGGGAGGGAACCAAGAGACCCAGTACTTC.

In its sample, this clonotype was seen a few times. This chain joins TRBV12-3 or TRBV12-4 and TRBJ1-3; D is perhaps TRBD1 (5 bases). V was trimmed by 3 bases and J by 2 bases, leaving 14 bases between them. The CDR3 runs 16 residues. The CDR3 loop is CASSFPSRGPGNTIYF. The CDR3 DNA follows: TGTGCCAGCAGTTTCCCCTCTAGGGGTCCTGGAAACACCATATATTTT.

The chain uses TRBV12-3 or TRBV12-4 and TRBJ2-1; tentatively, D is TRBD2 (6 bases). The CDR3 runs to 12 residues. Trimming stripped 6 bases from V and 7 bases from J, with 10 bases between. CDR3 region: CASRGTANEQFF. The CDR3 DNA reads as TGTGCCAGCAGGGGGACTGCTAATGAGCAGTTCTTC.

The V gene is TRBV10-3, the J gene TRBJ2-1; D unclear. The CDR3 has 11 amino acids. Per germline, CDR1 ENHRY and CDR2 SYGVKD. Deletions cut 3 bases from V and 7 bases from J, with 4 bases between. CDR3 region: CAISDANEQFF. As DNA, the CDR3 is TGTGCCATCAGTGATGCGAATGAGCAGTTCTTC.

The chain uses TRBV20-1 and TRBJ1-5, with D hard to call. The CDR3 sequence is 13 residues long. V was pared by 6 bases and J by 3 bases, with 12 bases between. From germline, CDR1 is DFQATT and CDR2 SNEGSKA (reference sequence). The CDR3 DNA is TGCAGTGCACAGACGGCCACCAATCAGCCCCAGCATTTT. Translation: CSAQTATNQPQHF.

The rearrangement uses TRBV6-5 and TRBJ1-2; the match to TRBD1 covers 7 bases. The CDR3 loop spans 14 amino acids. With 5 bases clipped from V and 7 bases from J, the junction kept 10 bases outside the gene matches. Germline V gene sequence: CDR1 MNHEY, CDR2 SVGAGI. The CDR3 reads CASSAQGGLGGYTF. The CDR3 region has the DNA TGTGCCAGCAGTGCCCAGGGGGGGCTCGGTGGCTACACCTTC.

This clonotype appeared many times. The J gene is TRBJ1-1, the V gene TRBV20-1; 8 nucleotides line up with TRBD1. CDR3 length equals 13 residues. Unmatched junction bases numbered 5, after V lost 3 bases and J lost 5 bases. Germline V gene data show CDR1 as DFQATT and CDR2 as SNEGSKA (reference sequence). Written as DNA, the CDR3 is TGCAGTGCTAGGAGGCAGGGGGCAACTGAAGCTTTCTTT. It is translated as CSARRQGATEAFF.

This clonotype was observed a few times. CDR3 bases: TGCAGTGCTAGAGTCCGAGATTTAAATCAGCCCCAGCATTTT. This sequence encodes CSARVRDLNQPQHF. The chain combines TRBV20-1 with TRBJ1-5; D gene ambiguous. V lost 1 base and J lost 4, with 11 bases in between. This CDR3 is 14 amino acids long. CDR1 is DFQATT, CDR2 SNEGSKA, per germline (reference sequence).

This chain connects TRBV29-1 to TRBJ2-1; no clear D. CDR3 length: 13 residues. V lost 5 bases and J 4 bases, leaving 12 bases between the germline ends. Germline assignment: CDR1 SQVTM and CDR2 ANQGSEA. The CDR3 DNA sequence: TGCAGCGTTAGGACCCGGAATTACAATGAGCAGTTCTTC. Translation: CSVRTRNYNEQFF.

The CDR3 DNA sequence: TGCGCCAGCAGCACCCGGACAGGGGGCATGAACACTGAAGCTTTCTTT. Amino acid sequence: CASSTRTGGMNTEAFF. This chain connects TRBV4-1 to TRBJ1-1; 11 positions match TRBD1. This CDR3 contains 16 residues. The germline CDR1 and CDR2 sequences are MGHRA and YSYEKL. The V gene end was trimmed by 5 bases and the J gene end by 0 bases; junction bases not matched to a gene: 5.

The chain has TRBV28 and TRBJ2-7; TRBD2 matches 9 bases. Germline trimming cut 4 bases from V and 6 bases from J; bases unmatched to any gene: 10. The CDR3 consists of 15 residues. Germline CDR1 and CDR2: MDHEN and SYDVKM. The CDR3 bases are TGTGCCAGCAGTTCAGCGGGGGGTCCTCTCCTCGAGCAGTACTTC. Translated, it gives CASSSAGGPLLEQYF.

The sample holds a few counts of this clonotype. V and J are TRBV19 and TRBJ1-5; 7 bases line up with TRBD1. Germline V gene sequence: CDR1 LNHDA, CDR2 SQIVND (reference sequence). This CDR3 is built from 13 residues. Germline trimming cut 7 bases from V and 1 base from J; bases unmatched to any gene: 1. CDR3 amino acids: CASTRGSNQPQHF. The CDR3 nucleotides read TGTGCCAGTACCAGGGGGAGCAATCAGCCCCAGCATTTT.

V usage is TRBV29-1 and J usage is TRBJ2-1; possible D gene TRBD2, 5 bases. CDR3 length: 11 amino acids. Deletions cut 4 bases from V and 9 bases from J, with 10 bases between. Germline V gives CDR1 SQVTM, CDR2 ANQGSEA. CDR3 coding DNA: TGCAGCGTTGGCCGGGGTGGTGAGCAGTTCTTC. Encoded protein: CSVGRGGEQFF.

J is TRBJ2-7 and V is TRBV4-1; the D gene is possibly TRBD1 (6 bases). The CDR3 loop spans 17 amino acids. Germline lookup yields CDR1 MGHRA and CDR2 YSYEKL. V was cut by 5 bases and J by 1 base, with 21 bases left in between. CDR3 amino acids: CASSDTRTGKSSYEQYF. The CDR3 coding sequence is TGCGCCAGCAGCGATACCCGAACAGGGAAGTCTTCCTACGAGCAGTACTTC.

The V gene is TRBV6-5, the J gene TRBJ2-7; D may match TRBD1 or TRBD2 (6 bases each). Trimming shortened V by 4 bases and J by 2 bases, and 12 bases separated the two germline ends. The CDR3 sequence is 14 residues long. CDR1 and CDR2 from the germline V gene are MNHEY and SVGAGI. Here the CDR3 reads CASSSGGDTYEQYF. Here the CDR3 DNA reads TGTGCCAGCAGTTCTGGAGGGGACACCTACGAGCAGTACTTC.

This clonotype was counted a few times. The chain uses TRBV10-3 and TRBJ1-4; no definite D call. The germline V gene encodes CDR1 ENHRY and CDR2 SYGVKD. Trimming took 8 bases from V and 8 from J, leaving 24 bases between them. The CDR3 loop spans 16 amino acids. CDR3 sequence (DNA): TGTGCCATCGCCAGCGGTACGGCTGGTTCTGGCGAAAAACTGTTTTTT. Its protein is CAIASGTAGSGEKLFF.

A few counts support this clonotype. J is TRBJ1-2 and V is TRBV6-6; 10 bases are a match to TRBD1. The trim removed 2 bases at V and 8 bases at J, leaving 8 bases unmatched. Germline CDR1 and CDR2: MNHNY and SVGAGI (reference sequence). This CDR3 has 15 residues. The CDR3 sequence: CASSYGGQGSGGYTF. As DNA, the CDR3 is TGTGCCAGCAGTTACGGGGGACAGGGGTCGGGCGGCTACACCTTC.

The chain uses TRBV7-9 and TRBJ1-2, with unresolved D. Germline V CDR1 and CDR2: SEHNR, FQNEAQ (reference sequence). The CDR3 runs 14 residues. With 5 bases removed from V and 1 base from J, the gap between germline ends came to 11 bases. CDR3 in DNA: TGTGCCAGCAGCGAGAGCTATATTAACTATGGCTACACCTTC. Translated: CASSESYINYGYTF.